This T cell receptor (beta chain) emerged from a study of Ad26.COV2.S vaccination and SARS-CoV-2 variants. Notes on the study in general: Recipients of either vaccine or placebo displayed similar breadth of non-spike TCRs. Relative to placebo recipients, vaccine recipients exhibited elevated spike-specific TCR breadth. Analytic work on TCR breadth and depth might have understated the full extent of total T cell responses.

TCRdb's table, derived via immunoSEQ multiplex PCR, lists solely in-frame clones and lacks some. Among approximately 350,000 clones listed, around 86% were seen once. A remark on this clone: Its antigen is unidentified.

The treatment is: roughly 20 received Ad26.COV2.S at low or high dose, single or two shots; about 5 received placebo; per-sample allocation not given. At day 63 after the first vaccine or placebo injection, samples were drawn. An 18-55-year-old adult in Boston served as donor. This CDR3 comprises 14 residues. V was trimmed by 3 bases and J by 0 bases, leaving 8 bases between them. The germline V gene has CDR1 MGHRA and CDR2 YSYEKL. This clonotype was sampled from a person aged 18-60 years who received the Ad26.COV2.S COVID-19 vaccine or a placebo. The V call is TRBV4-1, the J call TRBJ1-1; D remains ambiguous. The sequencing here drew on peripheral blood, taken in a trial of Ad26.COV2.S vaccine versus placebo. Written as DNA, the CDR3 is TGCGCCAGCAGCCAGGGGTACCTGAACACTGAAGCTTTCTTT. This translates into CASSQGYLNTEAFF.